A selection of T cell receptor beta chains follows, all from one sample in a study of human T cells and chemical hapten exposure. Each CDR3 protein is one row after TCRdb ran MiXCR on the RACE reads. This table has 100,000 to 150,000 distinct CDR3 sequences, around 8.2% appearing once. Sequenced material: whole blood. These receptors all come from a male donor in good health. Some clones in this sample may be carry-over from other donors' samples. Each CDR3 is given with its conserved first and last residue. Each record gives: clone size, D gene, J gene, V gene, CDR3 protein, CDR3 DNA. The D gene is left open where the match is weak. The size field is filled for only some rows; it gives once, few, many or a size class.

size: many; D: TRBD1; J: TRBJ2-7; V: TRBV29-1; CDR3: CSVEEVRTGTSYEQYF; DNA: TGCAGCGTTGAAGAAGTAAGGACAGGGACATCCTACGAGCAGTACTTC
size: few; D: -; J: TRBJ1-1; V: TRBV18; CDR3: CASSPRDFPLGTEAFF; DNA: TGTGCCAGCTCACCACGGGACTTTCCCCTGGGCACTGAAGCTTTCTTT
size: -; D: -; J: TRBJ2-7; V: TRBV7-2; CDR3: CASSFNGSYEQYF; DNA: TGTGCCAGCAGCTTTAACGGTTCCTACGAGCAGTACTTC
size: -; D: -; J: TRBJ2-1; V: TRBV5-5; CDR3: CASSLASLYNEQFF; DNA: TGTGCCAGCAGCTTGGCCAGTCTTTACAATGAGCAGTTCTTC
size: -; D: TRBD1; J: TRBJ1-2; V: TRBV30; CDR3: CAWGLTGRDYGYTF; DNA: TGTGCCTGGGGATTGACAGGGAGGGACTATGGCTACACCTTC
size: -; D: -; J: TRBJ2-1; V: TRBV24-1; CDR3: CATSVNNEQFF; DNA: TGTGCCACCAGTGTGAACAATGAGCAGTTCTTC
size: -; D: -; J: TRBJ2-5; V: TRBV5-8; CDR3: CASSIQTQYF; DNA: TGTGCCAGCAGCATTCAGACCCAGTACTTC
size: few; D: -; J: TRBJ1-4; V: TRBV7-9; CDR3: CASSFEPTNEKLFF; DNA: TGTGCCAGCAGCTTCGAGCCAACGAATGAAAAACTGTTTTTT
size: few; D: -; J: TRBJ1-6; V: TRBV10-3; CDR3: CAIRPTPNYNSPLHF; DNA: TGTGCCATCAGACCTACACCGAACTATAATTCACCCCTCCACTTT
size: many; D: TRBD1; J: TRBJ2-7; V: TRBV11-1; CDR3: CASSPGGEDYEQYF; DNA: TGTGCCAGCAGCCCAGGGGGCGAGGACTACGAGCAGTACTTC
size: -; D: -; J: TRBJ1-2; V: TRBV12-3/TRBV12-4; CDR3: CASSPNHWYGYTF; DNA: TGTGCCAGCAGCCCGAACCACTGGTATGGCTACACCTTC
size: few; D: -; J: TRBJ1-2; V: TRBV20-1; CDR3: CSAREDRSYTF; DNA: TGCAGTGCTAGAGAAGACAGGTCCTACACCTTC
size: few; D: TRBD1; J: TRBJ2-3; V: TRBV10-3; CDR3: CAISAGTGTDTQYF; DNA: TGTGCCATCAGTGCGGGGACAGGGACAGATACGCAGTATTTT
size: -; D: -; J: TRBJ1-2; V: TRBV29-1; CDR3: CSVGRTNYGYTF; DNA: TGCAGCGTTGGCAGGACCAACTATGGCTACACCTTC
size: -; D: TRBD1; J: TRBJ1-5; V: TRBV6-2/TRBV6-3; CDR3: CASSYQTGGRQPQHF; DNA: TGTGCCAGCAGTTACCAGACAGGGGGCCGGCAGCCCCAGCATTTT
size: -; D: -; J: TRBJ2-7; V: TRBV19; CDR3: CASSIADSSSYEQYF; DNA: TGTGCCAGTAGTATAGCCGACAGTAGCTCCTACGAGCAGTACTTC
size: many; D: TRBD2; J: TRBJ2-1; V: TRBV6-2/TRBV6-3; CDR3: CASRTSGFLNEQFF; DNA: TGTGCCAGCAGAACTAGCGGGTTTTTGAATGAGCAGTTCTTC
size: many; D: TRBD2; J: TRBJ2-5; V: TRBV7-2; CDR3: CASSLAPSGQETQYF; DNA: TGTGCCAGCAGCTTAGCTCCTAGCGGGCAAGAGACCCAGTACTTC
size: -; D: -; J: TRBJ2-1; V: TRBV7-7; CDR3: CASSSTERSGEQFF; DNA: TGTGCCAGCAGCTCGACAGAGCGAAGCGGTGAGCAGTTCTTC
size: many; D: -; J: TRBJ2-7; V: TRBV20-1; CDR3: CSAREPRGFSYEQYF; DNA: TGCAGTGCTAGAGAGCCGAGAGGATTTTCCTACGAGCAGTACTTC
size: -; D: -; J: TRBJ1-5; V: TRBV20-1; CDR3: CSASQGVNQPQHF; DNA: TGCAGTGCTAGTCAAGGGGTCAATCAGCCCCAGCATTTT
size: -; D: -; J: TRBJ1-1; V: TRBV20-1; CDR3: CSARGGRVAEAFF; DNA: TGCAGTGCTAGAGGCGGCAGGGTGGCTGAAGCTTTCTTT
size: few; D: -; J: TRBJ1-5; V: TRBV7-2; CDR3: CASSTDSSSQPQHF; DNA: TGTGCCAGCAGCACGGACAGTTCCAGTCAGCCCCAGCATTTT
size: many; D: -; J: TRBJ1-1; V: TRBV6-5; CDR3: CASSYSRGQGTEAFF; DNA: TGTGCCAGCAGTTACTCGAGGGGCCAGGGCACTGAAGCTTTCTTT
size: few; D: TRBD1; J: TRBJ1-5; V: TRBV19; CDR3: CASSKTWDRGPGAGNQPQHF; DNA: TGTGCCAGTAGTAAAACTTGGGACAGGGGGCCCGGAGCGGGCAATCAGCCCCAGCATTTT
size: many; D: TRBD2; J: TRBJ2-1; V: TRBV20-1; CDR3: CSASAGTSSYNEQFF; DNA: TGCAGTGCTAGTGCCGGGACTAGCTCCTACAATGAGCAGTTCTTC
size: many; D: TRBD2; J: TRBJ2-7; V: TRBV20-1; CDR3: CSARGTSGRTMYF; DNA: TGCAGTGCTAGGGGGACTAGCGGGAGAACAATGTACTTC
size: -; D: -; J: TRBJ1-2; V: TRBV9; CDR3: CASSSHYGYTF; DNA: TGTGCCAGCAGCTCTCACTATGGCTACACCTTC
size: few; D: TRBD1; J: TRBJ1-1; V: TRBV20-1; CDR3: CSASHRRQGASENTEAFF; DNA: TGCAGTGCTAGCCATAGACGACAGGGGGCCTCAGAGAACACTGAAGCTTTCTTT
size: few; D: -; J: TRBJ1-1; V: TRBV5-1; CDR3: CASSLAGQDQEAFF; DNA: TGCGCCAGCAGCTTGGCCGGGCAGGACCAAGAAGCTTTCTTT
size: -; D: TRBD1; J: TRBJ1-4; V: TRBV12-3/TRBV12-4; CDR3: CASKPGQGANEKLFF; DNA: TGTGCCAGCAAACCGGGACAGGGGGCTAATGAAAAACTGTTTTTT
size: -; D: TRBD1; J: TRBJ1-1; V: TRBV6-5; CDR3: CASSYSTGMNTEAFF; DNA: TGTGCCAGCAGTTACTCGACAGGGATGAACACTGAAGCTTTCTTT
size: -; D: -; J: TRBJ2-3; V: TRBV10-3; CDR3: CAISGQGSDTQYF; DNA: TGTGCCATCAGTGGGCAGGGTTCAGATACGCAGTATTTT
size: few; D: -; J: TRBJ2-3; V: TRBV5-1; CDR3: CASSLDLQDTDTQYF; DNA: TGCGCCAGCAGCTTGGATTTGCAGGACACAGATACGCAGTATTTT
size: -; D: -; J: TRBJ1-2; V: TRBV25-1; CDR3: CASSEFEGTYGYTF; DNA: TGTGCCAGCAGTGAATTTGAGGGGACCTATGGCTACACCTTC
size: -; D: -; J: TRBJ2-5; V: TRBV28; CDR3: CASSSSGTVTQYF; DNA: TGTGCCAGCAGTTCCTCCGGGACGGTGACCCAGTACTTC
size: -; D: TRBD2; J: TRBJ2-7; V: TRBV29-1; CDR3: CSVRLAEEQYF; DNA: TGCAGCGTCCGACTAGCGGAAGAGCAGTACTTC
size: few; D: TRBD1; J: TRBJ2-7; V: TRBV2; CDR3: CASKGTGTSSYEQYF; DNA: TGTGCCAGCAAAGGGACAGGGACCAGCTCCTACGAGCAGTACTTC
size: many; D: -; J: TRBJ1-4; V: TRBV11-2; CDR3: CASAREQGSEKLFF; DNA: TGTGCCAGCGCCAGGGAGCAGGGCAGCGAAAAACTGTTTTTT
size: many; D: -; J: TRBJ2-7; V: TRBV7-9; CDR3: CASSSSGTGLVEQYF; DNA: TGTGCCAGCAGCTCGTCCGGGACAGGACTAGTCGAGCAGTACTTC
size: -; D: -; J: TRBJ2-1; V: TRBV6-6; CDR3: CASSYSTRAHDNEQFF; DNA: TGTGCCAGCAGTTACTCGACACGGGCCCATGACAATGAGCAGTTCTTC
size: many; D: -; J: TRBJ1-1; V: TRBV4-2; CDR3: CASSQDGSGGDTEAFF; DNA: TGTGCCAGCAGCCAAGATGGATCTGGGGGGGACACTGAAGCTTTCTTT
size: few; D: -; J: TRBJ2-1; V: TRBV18; CDR3: CASSPENEQFF; DNA: TGTGCCAGCTCACCTGAGAATGAGCAGTTCTTC
size: few; D: -; J: TRBJ2-7; V: TRBV27; CDR3: CASSPWPGNSYEQYF; DNA: TGTGCCAGCAGTCCCTGGCCGGGCAACTCCTACGAGCAGTACTTC
size: few; D: -; J: TRBJ2-6; V: TRBV7-9; CDR3: CASSLAGHLSRYSGANVLTF; DNA: TGTGCCAGCAGCTTAGCGGGCCATCTGTCGCGGTACTCTGGGGCCAACGTCCTGACTTTC
size: few; D: -; J: TRBJ1-6; V: TRBV9; CDR3: CASSNSQGVNSPLHF; DNA: TGTGCCAGCAGTAATTCCCAGGGTGTTAATTCACCCCTCCACTTT
size: -; D: -; J: TRBJ1-1; V: TRBV5-1; CDR3: CASSLFNMNTEAFF; DNA: TGCGCCAGCAGCTTGTTCAACATGAACACTGAAGCTTTCTTT
size: -; D: -; J: TRBJ1-5; V: TRBV19; CDR3: CASSSQGKGQPQHF; DNA: TGTGCCAGTAGTTCCCAGGGGAAGGGACAGCCCCAGCATTTT
size: -; D: -; J: TRBJ2-1; V: TRBV14; CDR3: CASSQEYPSWTGRGYNEQFF; DNA: TGTGCCAGCAGCCAAGAATACCCTTCCTGGACAGGGAGGGGGTACAATGAGCAGTTCTTC
size: -; D: TRBD1; J: TRBJ1-2; V: TRBV7-8; CDR3: CASSPRQGGYGYTF; DNA: TGTGCCAGCAGCCCTAGACAGGGGGGCTATGGCTACACCTTC
size: few; D: -; J: TRBJ2-5; V: TRBV14; CDR3: CASSQQPVSGAMRRETQYF; DNA: TGTGCCAGCAGCCAACAACCGGTATCAGGGGCGATGAGGCGAGAGACCCAGTACTTC
size: -; D: -; J: TRBJ1-1; V: TRBV27; CDR3: CASSLSFYRDTEAFF; DNA: TGTGCCAGCAGTTTATCTTTTTATAGGGACACTGAAGCTTTCTTT
size: few; D: -; J: TRBJ2-3; V: TRBV20-1; CDR3: CSVGAGTDTQYF; DNA: TGCAGTGTAGGGGCTGGCACAGATACGCAGTATTTT
size: few; D: TRBD2; J: TRBJ2-1; V: TRBV29-1; CDR3: CSETSGRFNEQFF; DNA: TGCAGCGAAACTAGCGGGAGATTCAATGAGCAGTTCTTC
size: few; D: -; J: TRBJ2-1; V: TRBV6-1; CDR3: CASSEAQASSRPLYNEQFF; DNA: TGTGCCAGCAGTGAAGCCCAAGCCTCTAGCAGGCCACTCTACAATGAGCAGTTCTTC
size: -; D: TRBD1; J: TRBJ2-6; V: TRBV14; CDR3: CASSPGQGFGANVLTF; DNA: TGTGCCAGCAGCCCAGGACAGGGTTTTGGGGCCAACGTCCTGACTTTC
size: many; D: -; J: TRBJ2-7; V: TRBV7-6; CDR3: CASSSGAAYEQYF; DNA: TGTGCCAGCAGCTCGGGAGCTGCCTACGAGCAGTACTTC
size: many; D: -; J: TRBJ1-6; V: TRBV2; CDR3: CASSERASSSYNSPLHF; DNA: TGTGCCAGCAGTGAAAGGGCCTCGAGCTCCTATAATTCACCCCTCCACTTT
size: many; D: -; J: TRBJ1-1; V: TRBV27; CDR3: CASSLGGPPTEAFF; DNA: TGTGCCAGCAGTTTAGGGGGACCCCCGACTGAAGCTTTCTTT
size: few; D: -; J: TRBJ2-2; V: TRBV7-9; CDR3: CASSFPYMRRGKDTGELFF; DNA: TGTGCCAGCAGCTTCCCCTATATGAGGAGGGGGAAGGATACCGGGGAGCTGTTTTTT